Following are 25 T cell receptor beta chains from one sample sequenced in a study of T cell repertoires in cytomegalovirus infection. TCRdb independently ran MiXCR on the reads; one entry per CDR3 protein. The sample has approximately 910,000 distinct CDR3 sequences, roughly 30% seen once. Which antigens these TCRs recognize remains unknown. The source was cultured CD8+ T cells from PBMCs, collected from culture after CMV antigen stimulation. These TCRs come from a human donor in good health (CMV status not recorded). Some clones in this sample may be carry-over from other donors' samples.

This chain links TRBV6-5 with TRBJ2-2; D gene unclear. Trimming took 0 bases from V and 4 from J, leaving 9 bases between them. The CDR3 runs to 15 residues. Germline CDR1 reads MNHEY; CDR2 reads SVGAGI. CDR3 sequence reads: CASSYSTGFTGELFF. CDR3 in DNA: TGTGCCAGCAGTTACTCGACGGGTTTCACCGGGGAGCTGTTTTTT.

This sequence joins TRBV5-4 and TRBJ2-1; no definite D call. The V gene's germline CDR1 is SGHNT and CDR2 YYREEE (reference sequence). V lost 3 bases and J lost 7, with 14 bases in between. The CDR3 contains 14 residues. CDR3: CASSWLVKRNEQFF. CDR3 DNA: TGTGCCAGCAGCTGGCTAGTAAAGAGGAATGAGCAGTTCTTC.

V gene TRBV10-3 combines with J gene TRBJ1-1, with a weak D call TRBD1 (5 bases). Trimming removed 8 bases at V and 4 bases at J, with 20 bases between. Germline V gene sequence: CDR1 ENHRY, CDR2 SYGVKD. The length of the CDR3 is 15 residues. The CDR3 loop is CAIGGRDPGGTEAFF. CDR3 sequence (DNA): TGTGCCATCGGGGGGAGGGACCCCGGCGGCACTGAAGCTTTCTTT.

Ten or more counts support this clonotype. This rearrangement joins TRBV6-5 to TRBJ2-1; TRBD1 agrees at 7 bases. The CDR3 is made up of 16 amino acids. Germline V lookup: CDR1 MNHEY, CDR2 SVGAGI. The trim removed 0 bases at V and 3 bases at J, leaving 5 bases unmatched. In DNA, the CDR3 is TGTGCCAGCAGTTACTCGATGTCAGGGGGCTACAATGAGCAGTTCTTC. Protein product: CASSYSMSGGYNEQFF.

The chain links TRBV7-9 to TRBJ1-5; perhaps TRBD1 as D (5 bases). CDR1 is SEHNR and CDR2 is FQNEAQ in the germline V gene (reference sequence). V lost 10 bases, J lost 4 bases, and 14 bases lay in between. There are 13 residues in the CDR3. The CDR3 region has the DNA TGTGCCACTTCTACAGGTGTAAATCAGCCCCAGCATTTT. Its translation: CATSTGVNQPQHF.

This clonotype was seen only a few times. V and J are TRBV11-2 and TRBJ2-3; TRBD2 matches 11 bases. The CDR3 contains 16 residues. V shed 5 bases and J 4 bases; nucleotides not matched to a gene: 8. CDR1 SGHAT and CDR2 FQNNGV come from the germline V gene. In nucleotides, the CDR3 is TGTGCCAGCAGCCTCCCGACTAGCGGGGAGGCAGATACGCAGTATTTT. Translated: CASSLPTSGEADTQYF.

The count of this clonotype is one. V is TRBV19 and J is TRBJ2-5; the D gene is possibly TRBD2 (7 bases). V shed 8 bases and J shed 2 bases, with 18 bases lying between them. This CDR3 spans 15 amino acids. CDR1 LNHDA and CDR2 SQIVND come from the germline V gene (reference sequence). The CDR3, as DNA: TGTGCCAGTGCTAGTGCGGGGGCTGTACAAGAGACCCAGTACTTC. Its protein product is CASASAGAVQETQYF.

The CDR3 sequence: CASSELGPGRTDTQYF. CDR3 coding DNA: TGTGCCAGCAGTGAATTAGGACCGGGGAGAACAGATACGCAGTATTTT. The chain couples TRBV6-1 to TRBJ2-3; D is perhaps TRBD2 (5 bases). The CDR3 has 16 amino acids. The V gene lost 2 bases and the J gene lost 3 bases, with 15 bases spanning the gap. CDR1 is MNHNS, CDR2 SASEGT, per germline.

The gene calls are TRBV5-1 and TRBJ2-1; 10 nucleotides match TRBD1. V lost 3 bases to trimming and J lost 8 bases; unmatched junction nucleotides: 8. Germline lookup yields CDR1 SGHRS and CDR2 YFSETQ. The CDR3 totals 15 residues. CDR3 in DNA: TGCGCCAGCAGCTCCGGGACAGGGGTTGTCGATGAGCAGTTCTTC. This codes for CASSSGTGVVDEQFF.

This clonotype has ten or more counts. The rearrangement links TRBV7-2 to TRBJ2-2, with D perhaps TRBD2 (6 bases). This CDR3 comprises 14 residues. CDR1 and CDR2 from the germline V gene are SGHTA and FQGNSA. Trimming removed 4 bases from V and 3 bases from J, with 9 bases in between. CDR3 sequence (DNA): TGTGCCAGCAGCTCCTGGGACTACACCGGGGAGCTGTTTTTT. Protein sequence: CASSSWDYTGELFF.

The rearrangement uses TRBV5-1 and TRBJ2-5, with a tentative D call TRBD1 (6 bases). The length of the CDR3 is 16 residues. V gave up 2 bases and J gave up 1 base, with 15 bases separating them. Germline-derived CDR1 and CDR2 are SGHRS and YFSETQ. CDR3 residues: CASSFTGQNTQETQYF. CDR3 sequence (DNA): TGCGCCAGCAGCTTCACGGGACAAAATACCCAAGAGACCCAGTACTTC.

This sequence joins TRBV12-5 and TRBJ1-1, with 8 bases that match TRBD1. Germline V gives CDR1 LGHNT, CDR2 FRNRAP. V lost 3 bases and J lost 2; bases outside the gene matches: 8. The CDR3 runs to 16 residues. CDR3 DNA sequence: TGTGCTAGTGGTTTCCGGACAGGGCAGAAAAACACTGAAGCTTTCTTT. It specifies CASGFRTGQKNTEAFF.

The chain is built from TRBV27 and TRBJ1-6, with D unresolved. V lost 6 bases to trimming and J lost 1 base, with 10 bases between them. This CDR3 has 15 amino acids. Germline assignment: CDR1 MNHEY and CDR2 SMNVEV (reference sequence). CDR3 nucleotides: TGTGCCAGCAGCCTACAAGCGTCCTATAATTCACCCCTCCACTTT. Its translation is CASSLQASYNSPLHF.

V is TRBV10-3 and J is TRBJ2-7, with D perhaps matching TRBD2 (5 bases). Germline V gene lookup returns CDR1 ENHRY and CDR2 SYGVKD. The length of the CDR3 is 14 residues. Trimming took 0 bases from V and 1 from J, leaving 7 bases between them. The CDR3: CAISESPGSYEQYF. The CDR3 DNA sequence: TGTGCCATCAGTGAGTCTCCGGGGTCCTACGAGCAGTACTTC.

This rearrangement joins TRBV2 to TRBJ1-6; D gene unclear. The V end lost 6 bases, the J end lost 1 base, and 19 bases lay between the germline ends. The germline CDR1 and CDR2 sequences are SNHLY and FYNNEI. CDR3 size: 18 residues. This chain's CDR3 is CASRPARFTDSYNSPLHF. CDR3 coding DNA: TGTGCCAGCAGACCGGCCCGGTTTACCGATTCCTATAATTCACCCCTCCACTTT.

The V and J genes are TRBV6-2 or TRBV6-3 and TRBJ1-2; the D gene is possibly TRBD1 (6 bases). Germline assignment: CDR1 MNHEY and CDR2 SVGEGT. With 8 bases removed from V and 1 base from J, the gap between germline ends came to 11 bases. The CDR3 covers 13 residues. DNA for the CDR3: TGTGCCAGCCGGACAGTCGATAACTATGGCTACACCTTC. Translating it yields CASRTVDNYGYTF.

Ten or more counts support this clonotype. This rearrangement joins TRBV7-6 to TRBJ2-2; possible D gene TRBD1, 6 bases. Trimming took off 4 bases at V and 1 base at J, with 16 bases between the two ends. Looked up from germline, CDR1 is SGHVS and CDR2 is FNYEAQ. This CDR3 has 17 amino acids. CDR3 sequence: CASSSLTPDRNTGELFF. The CDR3 nucleotides read TGTGCCAGCAGCTCCCTTACTCCGGACAGGAACACCGGGGAGCTGTTTTTT. Full variable domain (missing parts from reference TRBV7-6 and TRBJ2-2): GAGVSQSPRYKVTKRGQDVALRCDPISGHVSLYWYRQALGQGPEFLTYFNYEAQQDKSGLPNDRFSAERPEGSISTLTIQRTEQRDSAMYRCASSSLTPDRNTGELFFGEGSRLTVL.

The chain uses TRBV9 and TRBJ1-5; perhaps TRBD1 as D (5 bases). Germline assignment: CDR1 SGDLS and CDR2 YYNGEE. The ends were cut back, 3 bases at V and 5 bases at J, with 12 bases in the middle. This CDR3 is 14 amino acids long. The CDR3 DNA sequence: TGTGCCAGCAGCGGAGACAGTTACGATCAGCCCCAGCATTTT. Its protein product is CASSGDSYDQPQHF.

This clonotype was counted a few times. The chain recombines TRBV27 with TRBJ2-6; 10 bases line up with TRBD1. Germline V CDR1 and CDR2: MNHEY, SMNVEV (reference sequence). This CDR3 region has 22 residues. The J segment lost 3 bases and the V segment lost 8 bases, leaving 25 bases of the junction unmatched. CDR3 nucleotide sequence: TGTGCCAGCCTCGGAACGACCCCCGAACCGACAGGGGGCGCGGTTGGGGCCAACGTCCTGACTTTC. Translation: CASLGTTPEPTGGAVGANVLTF.

At least ten counts were recorded for this clonotype. The chain couples TRBV6-1 to TRBJ2-1; 10 bases agree with TRBD1. Per germline, CDR1 MNHNS and CDR2 SASEGT. V shed 3 bases, J shed 6 bases, and the junction held 8 bases outside the gene matches. This CDR3 is 16 amino acids long. DNA for the CDR3: TGTGCCAGCAGTGACCCCGGGACAGGGGCGCGCAATGAGCAGTTCTTC. Translation: CASSDPGTGARNEQFF.

This clonotype showed up many times. V gene TRBV7-2 combines with J gene TRBJ2-1; D is undetermined. The CDR3 has 16 amino acids. Trimming stripped 3 bases from V and 5 bases from J, with 17 bases between. Germline CDR1 is SGHTA and CDR2 is FQGNSA. The CDR3 reads CASSFAAGERDNEQFF. In DNA form, the CDR3 reads TGTGCCAGCAGCTTCGCGGCAGGAGAGAGAGACAATGAGCAGTTCTTC. Drawing the rest from reference TRBV7-2 and TRBJ2-1, the complete variable domain is GAGVSQSPSNKVTEKGKDVELRCDPISGHTALYWYRQSLGQGLEFLIYFQGNSAPDKSGLPSDRFSAERTGGSVSTLTIQRTQQEDSAVYLCASSFAAGERDNEQFFGPGTRLTVL.

This clonotype was detected only a few times. The rearrangement uses TRBV7-6 and TRBJ2-2; 8 bases line up with TRBD1. With 3 bases clipped from V and 1 base from J, the junction kept 7 bases outside the gene matches. The V gene's germline CDR1 is SGHVS and CDR2 FNYEAQ. The CDR3 spans 17 residues. The CDR3 DNA is TGTGCCAGCAGCTTGGACCAGACAGGGGAGAACACCGGGGAGCTGTTTTTT. Translated, it gives CASSLDQTGENTGELFF. The complete variable domain, with remaining parts taken from reference TRBV7-6 and TRBJ2-2, reads GAGVSQSPRYKVTKRGQDVALRCDPISGHVSLYWYRQALGQGPEFLTYFNYEAQQDKSGLPNDRFSAERPEGSISTLTIQRTEQRDSAMYRCASSLDQTGENTGELFFGEGSRLTVL.

This clonotype was detected many times. The chain is built from TRBV7-6 and TRBJ1-2; D unresolved. Germline V CDR1 and CDR2: SGHVS, FNYEAQ. The CDR3 sequence is 15 residues long. The V and J ends lost 5 bases and 4 bases respectively, with 17 bases between them. CDR3 residues: CASSQGNQPSYGYTF. CDR3 nucleotides: TGTGCCAGCAGCCAAGGAAACCAGCCCTCCTATGGCTACACCTTC.

Ten or more counts support this clonotype. This chain links TRBV6-1 with TRBJ2-4; D not resolved. The V end was cut by 4 bases, the J end by 8 bases, with 18 bases between. Per germline, CDR1 MNHNS and CDR2 SASEGT. The CDR3 runs to 15 residues. The CDR3 loop reads CASSADGFDIDIQYF. DNA for the CDR3: TGTGCCAGCAGTGCGGACGGGTTCGACATAGACATTCAGTACTTC.

V gene TRBV9 combines with J gene TRBJ2-1; TRBD1 matches 9 bases. The CDR3 spans 15 residues. The V gene's germline CDR1 is SGDLS and CDR2 YYNGEE. The V segment lost 3 bases and the J segment 7 bases; nucleotides outside the gene matches: 8. CDR3 in amino acids: CASSATGTGRNEQFF. CDR3 DNA sequence: TGTGCCAGCAGCGCTACCGGGACAGGGAGGAATGAGCAGTTCTTC.